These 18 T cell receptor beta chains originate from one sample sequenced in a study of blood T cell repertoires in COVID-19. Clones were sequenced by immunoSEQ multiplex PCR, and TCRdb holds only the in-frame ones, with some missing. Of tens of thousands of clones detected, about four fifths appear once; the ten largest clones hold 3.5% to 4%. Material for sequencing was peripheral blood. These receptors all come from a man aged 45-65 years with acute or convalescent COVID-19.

This CDR3 reads CASSPGLVRETQYF. The CDR3 DNA sequence: TGTGCCAGCAGCCCGGGACTAGTCAGAGAGACCCAGTACTTC. The J gene is TRBJ2-5, the V gene TRBV7-2, with TRBD2 matching over 8 bases. V lost 5 bases and J lost 4; bases outside the gene matches: 6. Germline lookup yields CDR1 SGHTA and CDR2 FQGNSA. This CDR3 region has 14 residues.

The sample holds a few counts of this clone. The CDR3 DNA is TGTGCCAGCAGCCCATCCAGGGGGGTCTACAATGAGCAGTTCTTC. This gives the protein CASSPSRGVYNEQFF. The chain has TRBV11-2 and TRBJ2-1, with D maybe TRBD1 (7 bases). This CDR3 is 15 amino acids long. The V end lost 5 bases, the J end lost 3 bases, and 14 bases lay between the germline ends. Germline-derived CDR1 and CDR2 are SGHAT and FQNNGV.

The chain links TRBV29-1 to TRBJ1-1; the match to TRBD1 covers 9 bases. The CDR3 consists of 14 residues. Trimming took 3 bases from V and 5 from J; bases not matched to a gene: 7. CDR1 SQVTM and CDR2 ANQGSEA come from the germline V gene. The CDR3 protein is CSVEPGQGSTEAFF. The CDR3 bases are TGCAGCGTTGAGCCAGGACAGGGGAGTACTGAAGCTTTCTTT.

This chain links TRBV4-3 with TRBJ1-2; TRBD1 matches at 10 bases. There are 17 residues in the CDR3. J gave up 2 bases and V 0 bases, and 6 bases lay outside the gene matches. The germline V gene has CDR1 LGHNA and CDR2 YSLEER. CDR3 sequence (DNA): TGCGCCAGCAGCCAAGATTTGGCGACAGGGGGCAACTATGGCTACACCTTC. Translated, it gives CASSQDLATGGNYGYTF.

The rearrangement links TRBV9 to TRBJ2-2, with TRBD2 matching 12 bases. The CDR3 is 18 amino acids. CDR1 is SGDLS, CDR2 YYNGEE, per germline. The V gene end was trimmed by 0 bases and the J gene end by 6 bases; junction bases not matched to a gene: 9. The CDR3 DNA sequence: TGTGCCAGCAGCGTAGCTATCGGGCTAGCGGGGGGGTCCGGGGAGCTGTTTTTT. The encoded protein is CASSVAIGLAGGSGELFF.

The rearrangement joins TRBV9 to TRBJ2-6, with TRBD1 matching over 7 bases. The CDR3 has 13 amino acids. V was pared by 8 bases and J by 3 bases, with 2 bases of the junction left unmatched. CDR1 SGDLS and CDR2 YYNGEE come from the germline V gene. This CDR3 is CASTGVGANVLTF. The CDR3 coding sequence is TGTGCCAGTACAGGGGTTGGGGCCAACGTCCTGACTTTC.

This CDR3 is CASSVGLAVNEQFF. CDR3 in DNA: TGTGCCAGCAGCGTAGGGCTAGCGGTCAATGAGCAGTTCTTC. The chain joins TRBV9 to TRBJ2-1; TRBD2 matches 7 bases. Unmatched junction bases numbered 3, after V lost 0 bases and J lost 6 bases. Per germline, CDR1 SGDLS and CDR2 YYNGEE. The length of the CDR3 is 14 residues.

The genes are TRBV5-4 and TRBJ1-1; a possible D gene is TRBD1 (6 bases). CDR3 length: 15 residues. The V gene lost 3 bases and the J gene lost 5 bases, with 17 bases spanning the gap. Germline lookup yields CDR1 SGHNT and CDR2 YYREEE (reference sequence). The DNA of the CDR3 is TGTGCCAGCAGCTCGGGGTGGGGGCGACGGACTGAAGCTTTCTTT. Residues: CASSSGWGRRTEAFF.

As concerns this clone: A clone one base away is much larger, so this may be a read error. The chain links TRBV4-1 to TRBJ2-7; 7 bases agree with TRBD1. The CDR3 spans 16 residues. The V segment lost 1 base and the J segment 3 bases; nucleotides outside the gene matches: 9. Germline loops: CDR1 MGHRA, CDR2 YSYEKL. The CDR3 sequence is CASSQGVRTGGYEQYF. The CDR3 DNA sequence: TGCGCCAGCAGCCAAGGAGTTAGGACAGGAGGCTACGAGCAGTACTTC.

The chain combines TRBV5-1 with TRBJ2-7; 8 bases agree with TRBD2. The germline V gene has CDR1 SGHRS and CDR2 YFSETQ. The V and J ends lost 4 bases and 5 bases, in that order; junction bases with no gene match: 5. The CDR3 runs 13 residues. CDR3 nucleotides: TGCGCCAGCAGCGGACTAGCTACCGACGAGCAGTACTTC. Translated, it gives CASSGLATDEQYF.

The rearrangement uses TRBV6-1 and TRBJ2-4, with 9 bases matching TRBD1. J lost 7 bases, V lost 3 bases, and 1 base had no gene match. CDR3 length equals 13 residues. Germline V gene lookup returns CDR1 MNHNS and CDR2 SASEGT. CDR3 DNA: TGTGCCAGCAGTGACGGGACAGGGAACATTCAGTACTTC. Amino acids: CASSDGTGNIQYF.

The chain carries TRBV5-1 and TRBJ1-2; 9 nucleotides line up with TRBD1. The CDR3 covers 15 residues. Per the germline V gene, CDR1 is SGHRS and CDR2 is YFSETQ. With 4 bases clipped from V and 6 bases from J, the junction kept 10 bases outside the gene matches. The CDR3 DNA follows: TGCGCCAGCAGCCCGGCCCTCACAGGGGGCGATGGCTACACCTTC. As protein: CASSPALTGGDGYTF.

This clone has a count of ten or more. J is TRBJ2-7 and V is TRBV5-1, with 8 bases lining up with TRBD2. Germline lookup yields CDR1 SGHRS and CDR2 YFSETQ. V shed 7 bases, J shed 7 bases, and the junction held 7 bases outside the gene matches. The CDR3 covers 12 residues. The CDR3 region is CASGAAGGEQYF. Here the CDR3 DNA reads TGCGCCAGCGGGGCGGCGGGAGGTGAGCAGTACTTC.

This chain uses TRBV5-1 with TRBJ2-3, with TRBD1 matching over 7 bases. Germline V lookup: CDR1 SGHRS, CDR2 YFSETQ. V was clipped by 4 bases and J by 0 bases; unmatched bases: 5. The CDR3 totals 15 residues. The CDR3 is CASSIQQGSTDTQYF. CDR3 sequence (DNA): TGCGCCAGCAGCATACAACAGGGGAGCACAGATACGCAGTATTTT. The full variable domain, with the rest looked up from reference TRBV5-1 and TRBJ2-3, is KAGVTQTPRYLIKTRGQQVTLSCSPISGHRSVSWYQQTPGQGLQFLFEYFSETQRNKGNFPGRFSGRQFSNSRSEMNVSTLELGDSALYLCASSIQQGSTDTQYFGPGTRLTVL.

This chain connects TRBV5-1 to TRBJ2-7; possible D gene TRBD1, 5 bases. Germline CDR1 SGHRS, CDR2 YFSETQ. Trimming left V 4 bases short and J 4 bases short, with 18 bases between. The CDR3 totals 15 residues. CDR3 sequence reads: CASSKNTGGVYEQYF. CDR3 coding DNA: TGCGCCAGCAGCAAAAATACAGGTGGTGTTTACGAGCAGTACTTC.

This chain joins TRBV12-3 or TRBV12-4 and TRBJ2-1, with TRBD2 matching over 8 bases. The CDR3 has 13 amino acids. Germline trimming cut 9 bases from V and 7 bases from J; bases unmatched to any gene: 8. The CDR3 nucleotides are TGTGCCAGTCGACGGGAGGGAAGGAATGAGCAGTTCTTC. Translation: CASRREGRNEQFF.

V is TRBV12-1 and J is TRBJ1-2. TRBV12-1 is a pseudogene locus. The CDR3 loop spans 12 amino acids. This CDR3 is CASSPRIYGYTF. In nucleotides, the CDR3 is TGTGCCAGCAGCCCGAGGATTTATGGCTACACCTTC.

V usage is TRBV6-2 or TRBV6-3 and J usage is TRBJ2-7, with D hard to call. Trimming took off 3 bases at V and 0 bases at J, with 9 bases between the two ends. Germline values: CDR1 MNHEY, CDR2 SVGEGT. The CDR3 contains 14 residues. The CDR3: CASSYYRSSYEQYF. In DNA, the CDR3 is TGTGCCAGCAGTTATTACAGAAGCTCCTACGAGCAGTACTTC.